The clone carrying this TCR beta chain was detected once. V was cut by 10 bases and J by 1 base, with 12 bases left in between. This CDR3 spans 13 amino acids. Sequencing used immunoSEQ multiplex PCR; TCRdb keeps in-frame clones, though not all of them. The table records under 150,000 clones, about nine tenths of them present only once. These data originate in a study of blood T cell repertoires in COVID-19. On the study more broadly: Sources were T cells, B-cell-depleted T cells, or PBMCs; the material itself was cDNA or gDNA.

The receptor comes from a woman aged 45-59 years with acute or convalescent COVID-19. The sample comprised peripheral blood. The gene calls are TRBV12-3 or TRBV12-4 and TRBJ2-3, with D possibly matching TRBD2 (6 bases). CDR3 coding DNA: TGTGCCACGGGTCCGGGGGGCACAGATACGCAGTATTTT. Amino acids: CATGPGGTDTQYF.